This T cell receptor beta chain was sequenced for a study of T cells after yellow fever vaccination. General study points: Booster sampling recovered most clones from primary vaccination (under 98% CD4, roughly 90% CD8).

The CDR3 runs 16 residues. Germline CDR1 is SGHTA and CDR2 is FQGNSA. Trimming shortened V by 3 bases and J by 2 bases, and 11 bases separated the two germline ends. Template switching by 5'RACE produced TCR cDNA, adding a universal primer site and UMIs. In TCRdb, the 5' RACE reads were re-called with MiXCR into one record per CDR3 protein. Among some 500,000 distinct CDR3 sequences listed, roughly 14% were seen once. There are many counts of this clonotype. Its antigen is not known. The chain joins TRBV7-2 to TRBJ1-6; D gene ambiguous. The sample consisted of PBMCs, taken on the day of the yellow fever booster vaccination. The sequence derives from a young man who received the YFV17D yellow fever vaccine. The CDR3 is CASSLGMGTYNSPLHF. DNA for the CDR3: TGTGCCAGCAGCTTGGGAATGGGGACCTATAATTCACCCCTCCACTTT.